This TCR beta chain was sequenced in a study of blood T cell repertoires in COVID-19. Turning to the study itself: Nucleic acid was either cDNA or gDNA, and it came from T cells, B-cell-depleted T cells, or PBMCs.

Clones were sequenced by immunoSEQ multiplex PCR, and TCRdb holds only the in-frame ones, with some missing. The sample shows about 230,000 clones, roughly 80% of them seen only once. The length of the CDR3 is 15 residues. With 5 bases clipped from V and 5 bases from J, the junction kept 8 bases outside the gene matches. From germline, CDR1 is SGHTA and CDR2 FQGTGA. The TCR sequence derives from a woman of 80 years or more with acute or convalescent COVID-19. The sample was peripheral blood. The V and J genes are TRBV7-3 and TRBJ2-1; TRBD2 aligns across 8 bases. In DNA, the CDR3 is TGTGCCAGCAGCCAAGGGGTAGCGGGAAACAATGAGCAGTTCTTC. Amino acids: CASSQGVAGNNEQFF.